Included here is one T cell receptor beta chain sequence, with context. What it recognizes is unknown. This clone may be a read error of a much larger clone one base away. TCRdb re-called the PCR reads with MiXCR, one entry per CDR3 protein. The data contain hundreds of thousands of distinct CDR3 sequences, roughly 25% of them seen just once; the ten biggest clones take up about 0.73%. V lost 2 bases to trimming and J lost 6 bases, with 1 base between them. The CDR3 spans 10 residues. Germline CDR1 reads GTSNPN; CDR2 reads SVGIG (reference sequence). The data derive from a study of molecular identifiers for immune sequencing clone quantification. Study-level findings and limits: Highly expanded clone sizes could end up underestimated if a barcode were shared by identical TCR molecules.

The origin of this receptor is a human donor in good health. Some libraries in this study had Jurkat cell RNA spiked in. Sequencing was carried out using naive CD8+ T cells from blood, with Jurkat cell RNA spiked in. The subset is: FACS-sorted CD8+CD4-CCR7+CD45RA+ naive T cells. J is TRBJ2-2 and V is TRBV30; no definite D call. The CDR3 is CAWSPGELFF. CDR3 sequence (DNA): TGTGCCTGGAGTCCCGGGGAGCTGTTTTTT. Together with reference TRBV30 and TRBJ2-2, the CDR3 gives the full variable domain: SQTIHQWPATLVQPVGSPLSLECTVEGTSNPNLYWYRQAAGRGLQLLFYSVGIGQISSEVPQNLSASRPQDRQFILSSKKLLLSDSGFYLCAWSPGELFFGEGSRLTVL.